These 30 T cell receptor beta chains share one sample of origin, sequenced in a study of human T cells and chemical hapten exposure. Documented time point: pre-sensitization, week 0. Treatment in this sample: therapeutic diphenylcyclopropenone sensitization with weekly scalp DPC. TCRdb passed the RACE reads through MiXCR, listing each CDR3 protein once. The table includes 35,000 to 40,000 distinct CDR3 sequences, over 9.5% detected once. Sequencing was performed on whole blood, taken in connection with sensitization to the hapten diphenylcyclopropenone (DPC). These receptors came from a man under 40 with alopecia areata. Some clones in this sample may be carry-over from other donors' samples.

This clonotype was counted at least ten times. This chain links TRBV7-3 with TRBJ2-2, with D perhaps matching TRBD2 (5 bases). The CDR3 covers 13 residues. CDR1 is SGHTA, CDR2 FQGTGA, per germline. V was cut by 5 bases and J by 5 bases, with 9 bases left in between. The CDR3 reads CASSRGQTGELFF. For the CDR3, the DNA is TGTGCCAGCAGCAGAGGGCAGACCGGGGAGCTGTTTTTT.

This clonotype has a count of ten or more. V and J are TRBV6-1 and TRBJ2-4, with TRBD2 matching 9 bases. The V segment lost 6 bases and the J segment 1 base; nucleotides outside the gene matches: 1. The V gene's germline CDR1 is MNHNS and CDR2 SASEGT. CDR3 size: 14 residues. CDR3 nucleotide sequence: TGTGCCAGCAGAAGCGGGGGGGCCAAAAACATTCAGTACTTC. As protein: CASRSGGAKNIQYF.

This chain uses TRBV5-5 with TRBJ1-1; D call uncertain. The ends were cut back, 3 bases at V and 8 bases at J, with 14 bases in the middle. The CDR3 loop spans 13 amino acids. Germline-derived CDR1 and CDR2 are SGHKS and YYEKEE (reference sequence). For the CDR3, the DNA is TGTGCCAGCAGCTGGACGGACGCGAGAGAAGCTTTCTTT. Its translation is CASSWTDAREAFF.

This clonotype was seen repeatedly, ten times or more. This chain joins TRBV5-5 and TRBJ2-1, with D uncertain. Trimming stripped 2 bases from V and 1 base from J, with 10 bases between. The germline V gene has CDR1 SGHKS and CDR2 YYEKEE (reference sequence). The CDR3 loop spans 15 amino acids. The CDR3 loop reads CASSFLRSSYNEQFF. The CDR3 DNA is TGTGCCAGCAGCTTTCTTAGATCTTCCTACAATGAGCAGTTCTTC.

The chain is built from TRBV12-3 or TRBV12-4 and TRBJ2-3, with D tentatively TRBD1 or TRBD2 (5 bases each). The CDR3 runs to 13 residues. The V end was cut by 3 bases, the J end by 4 bases, with 8 bases between. The CDR3 loop reads CASSFLGADTQYF. CDR3 nucleotide sequence: TGTGCCAGCAGTTTCCTGGGGGCAGATACGCAGTATTTT.

This clonotype showed up just a few times. The rearrangement uses TRBV3-1 and TRBJ2-1, with 11 bases that match TRBD2. J gave up 6 bases and V 1 base, and 5 bases lay outside the gene matches. Germline V lookup: CDR1 LGHDT, CDR2 YNNKEL (reference sequence). The length of the CDR3 is 16 residues. The CDR3 DNA reads as TGTGCCAGCAGCCAAGCTTTAGCGGGAGGGGTCAATGAGCAGTTCTTC. Translation: CASSQALAGGVNEQFF.

The genes are TRBV7-9 and TRBJ2-4; 7 positions match TRBD2. Germline loops: CDR1 SEHNR, CDR2 FQNEAQ (reference sequence). Germline trimming cut 1 base from V and 9 bases from J; bases unmatched to any gene: 9. The CDR3 consists of 15 residues. CDR3 DNA sequence: TGTGCCAGCAGCTTAGTGGGGACTAACGCCGGCATTCAGTACTTC. Protein: CASSLVGTNAGIQYF.

This clonotype has a count of ten or more. This chain connects TRBV6-1 to TRBJ1-5; TRBD1 is a possible D gene (6 bases). Germline CDR1 is MNHNS and CDR2 is SASEGT. The CDR3 has 14 residues. Trimming stripped 6 bases from V and 2 bases from J, with 11 bases between. In nucleotides, the CDR3 is TGTGCCAGCAGAGCCCGACAGGGCAATCAGCCCCAGCATTTT. This translates into CASRARQGNQPQHF.

On this clonotype itself: This may stem from a read error, because a much larger clone lies one nucleotide away. The V call is TRBV6-1, the J call TRBJ2-3; D perhaps matches TRBD2 (5 bases). CDR1 and CDR2 (germline): MNHNS, SASEGT. This CDR3 spans 15 amino acids. CDR3 nucleotide sequence: TGTGCCAGCAGTGAATTTAGGAGGTACACAGAAACGCAGTATTTT. Its translation is CASSEFRRYTETQYF.

This clonotype was picked up many times. This sequence joins TRBV7-2 and TRBJ2-7; TRBD2 matches at 9 bases. The CDR3 has 15 residues. With V trimmed by 4 bases and J by 3 bases, 7 bases remained unmatched. CDR1 and CDR2 from the germline V gene are SGHTA and FQGNSA. DNA for the CDR3: TGTGCCAGCAGCTCCCTAAGGCGGGGGGGCTACGAGCAGTACTTC. Residues: CASSSLRRGGYEQYF.

This chain uses TRBV4-3 with TRBJ2-6, with 8 positions matching TRBD2. CDR1 LGHNA and CDR2 YSLEER come from the germline V gene. The CDR3 consists of 17 residues. With V trimmed by 1 base and J by 2 bases, 4 bases remained unmatched. The DNA of the CDR3 is TGCGCCAGCAGCCAAGGTGCGGGAGGACCTGGGGCCAACGTCCTGACTTTC. Residues: CASSQGAGGPGANVLTF.

This clonotype showed up just a few times. This sequence joins TRBV5-6 and TRBJ2-3, with D uncertain. CDR1 is SGHDT and CDR2 is YYEEEE in the germline V gene. Trimming removed 2 bases at V and 6 bases at J, with 13 bases between. The CDR3 totals 14 residues. The CDR3 here is CASSFKFQEDTQYF. CDR3 nucleotides: TGTGCCAGCAGCTTCAAGTTTCAAGAGGATACGCAGTATTTT.

This clonotype was recorded many times. For the CDR3, the DNA is TGCAGTGCTAGTACGGTGGGGGGCAGTCAGCCCCAGCATTTT. The encoded protein is CSASTVGGSQPQHF. V gene TRBV20-1 combines with J gene TRBJ1-5, with D perhaps matching TRBD1 (6 bases). Germline V lookup: CDR1 DFQATT, CDR2 SNEGSKA (reference sequence). This CDR3 region has 14 residues. Deletions cut 3 bases from V and 6 bases from J, with 15 bases between.

This clonotype was seen at least ten times. The V and J genes are TRBV20-1 and TRBJ1-1; possible D gene TRBD1, 6 bases. The V and J ends lost 8 bases and 1 base respectively, with 17 bases between them. CDR3 length equals 14 residues. Per germline, CDR1 DFQATT and CDR2 SNEGSKA (reference sequence). CDR3 coding DNA: TGCAGTCATATCCAATGGGGGCGGAACACTGAAGCTTTCTTT. Its protein is CSHIQWGRNTEAFF.

The table lists this clonotype with many counts. The V call is TRBV28, the J call TRBJ1-1; 9 bases align to TRBD1. After removal of 5 bases from V and 5 bases from J, the junction contained 12 bases not matched to a gene. Germline V CDR1 and CDR2: MDHEN, SYDVKM. The CDR3 has 16 amino acids. The CDR3 DNA sequence: TGTGCCAGCAGTATCATCACAGGGGGCGCGAGAACTGAAGCTTTCTTT. This sequence encodes CASSIITGGARTEAFF.

The chain joins TRBV29-1 to TRBJ1-1; D possibly corresponds to TRBD1 (5 bases). The CDR3 spans 13 residues. Germline V gives CDR1 SQVTM, CDR2 ANQGSEA. V lost 1 base and J 3 bases, leaving 9 bases between the germline ends. Written as DNA, the CDR3 is TGCAGCGTTGAAGCGGGGGGATACACTGAAGCTTTCTTT. It translates to CSVEAGGYTEAFF.

The chain couples TRBV7-8 to TRBJ2-5, with a weak D call TRBD2 (5 bases). Germline CDR1 SGHVS, CDR2 FQNEAQ. Trimming took off 8 bases at V and 1 base at J, with 20 bases between the two ends. CDR3 length: 16 amino acids. The CDR3 region is CASFVIRGFPQETQYF. The CDR3 coding sequence is TGTGCCAGCTTCGTGATAAGAGGGTTTCCCCAAGAGACCCAGTACTTC.

J is TRBJ2-7 and V is TRBV20-1; TRBD1 aligns across 10 bases. This CDR3 has 13 amino acids. Germline assignment: CDR1 DFQATT and CDR2 SNEGSKA (reference sequence). With 3 bases clipped from V and 2 bases from J, the junction kept 1 base outside the gene matches. For the CDR3, the DNA is TGCAGTGCTAGGGGACAGGGGACCTACGAGCAGTACTTC. This gives the protein CSARGQGTYEQYF.

This clonotype was counted many times. The chain links TRBV20-1 to TRBJ2-3, with 8 bases fitting TRBD2. Germline assignment: CDR1 DFQATT and CDR2 SNEGSKA (reference sequence). The ends lost 6 bases at V and 2 bases at J; junction bases unmatched: 7. This CDR3 comprises 14 residues. The DNA for the CDR3 is TGCAGTGCAACACGAGCGGGAGCCACAGATACGCAGTATTTT. Amino acid sequence: CSATRAGATDTQYF.

This chain connects TRBV7-6 to TRBJ2-1, with 8 bases identical to TRBD1. Germline values: CDR1 SGHVS, CDR2 FNYEAQ. With 5 bases clipped from V and 3 bases from J, the junction kept 9 bases outside the gene matches. This CDR3 has 16 amino acids. As DNA, the CDR3 is TGTGCCAGCAGCGCATTCAACAGGGGGATCTACAATGAGCAGTTCTTC. Protein: CASSAFNRGIYNEQFF.

The chain carries TRBV12-2 and TRBJ2-3; TRBD2, the table's D call, lacks a check against the DNA. TRBV12-2 is a pseudogene locus. The CDR3 is 18 residues long. CDR3 nucleotide sequence: TGTGCAAGTCGCCCTAGCGGGGGGGAAGTATCTAGCACAGATACGCAGTATTTT. Protein: CASRPSGGEVSSTDTQYF.

This clonotype has a count of ten or more. The chain carries TRBV28 and TRBJ2-7, with 10 bases matching TRBD2. In germline, CDR1 is MDHEN, CDR2 SYDVKM. The CDR3 covers 14 residues. V lost 3 bases, J lost 5 bases, and 4 bases stayed unmatched. The CDR3 DNA follows: TGTGCCAGCAGTTTGCTAGCGGGAGCCGACGAGCAGTACGTC. Residues: CASSLLAGADEQYV.

This clonotype showed up many times. V and J are TRBV6-5 and TRBJ2-1; 7 nucleotides align to TRBD1. This CDR3 is 15 amino acids long. Germline CDR1 and CDR2: MNHEY and SVGAGI. Trimming cost V 6 bases and J 4 bases; bases outside gene matches: 9. DNA for the CDR3: TGTGCCAGCAGCCGGACAGGTCTTACATACAATGAGCAGTTCTTC. Encoded protein: CASSRTGLTYNEQFF.

This clonotype was counted ten times or more. V usage is TRBV5-5 and J usage is TRBJ2-2, with D possibly being TRBD2 (7 bases). In germline, CDR1 is SGHKS, CDR2 YYEKEE (reference sequence). V shed 2 bases and J shed 5 bases, with 13 bases lying between them. This CDR3 is built from 15 residues. The CDR3 reads CASSLGGGPTGELFF. The CDR3, as DNA: TGTGCCAGCAGCTTAGGCGGGGGCCCTACCGGGGAGCTGTTTTTT.

This clonotype was counted many times. This chain uses TRBV7-8 with TRBJ2-1; a possible D gene is TRBD2 (5 bases). With 1 base removed from V and 3 bases from J, the gap between germline ends came to 13 bases. The germline V gene has CDR1 SGHVS and CDR2 FQNEAQ. This CDR3 is built from 16 residues. The CDR3 is CASSLGSRRSYNEQFF. Written as DNA, the CDR3 is TGTGCCAGCAGCTTAGGAAGTCGGAGGAGCTACAATGAGCAGTTCTTC.

The chain has TRBV11-2 and TRBJ2-7; possibly TRBD1 or TRBD2 for D (5 bases each). CDR1 and CDR2 from the germline V gene are SGHAT and FQNNGV. The ends were cut back, 1 base at V and 6 bases at J, with 10 bases in the middle. The CDR3 is 13 amino acids. CDR3 region: CASSLVAGTEQYF. For the CDR3, the DNA is TGTGCCAGCAGCTTAGTTGCCGGGACCGAGCAGTACTTC. The variable domain in full, with the rest retrieved from reference TRBV11-2 and TRBJ2-7, is EAGVAQSPRYKIIEKRQSVAFWCNPISGHATLYWYQQILGQGPKLLIQFQNNGVVDDSQLPKDRFSAERLKGVDSTLKIQPAKLEDSAVYLCASSLVAGTEQYFGPGTRLTVT.

At least ten counts were recorded for this clonotype. The chain recombines TRBV29-1 with TRBJ2-1; 12 bases map to TRBD2. This CDR3 has 16 amino acids. Germline V lookup: CDR1 SQVTM, CDR2 ANQGSEA. J was trimmed by 1 base and V by 5 bases; bases with no gene match: 6. The CDR3 loop reads CSVRRTSGTSYNEQFF. CDR3 bases: TGCAGCGTTCGAAGGACTAGCGGGACTTCCTACAATGAGCAGTTCTTC.

This clonotype was counted a few times. This sequence joins TRBV29-1 and TRBJ2-2; 10 positions match TRBD2. Germline CDR1 SQVTM, CDR2 ANQGSEA. This CDR3 is 15 amino acids long. V trimming: 5 bases; J trimming: 2 bases; junction bases outside the gene matches: 5. This CDR3 is CSVSGLAQNTGELFF. DNA of the CDR3: TGCAGCGTTTCGGGACTAGCGCAAAACACCGGGGAGCTGTTTTTT.

The chain has TRBV6-2 or TRBV6-3 and TRBJ2-1; no firm D call. The CDR3 has 15 amino acids. Trimming shortened V by 7 bases and J by 6 bases, and 19 bases separated the two germline ends. The germline gives CDR1 MNHEY, CDR2 SVGEGT. CDR3 sequence: CASILRASEFNEQFF. DNA for the CDR3: TGTGCCAGCATCCTAAGGGCCAGCGAGTTCAATGAGCAGTTCTTC.

This clonotype has at least ten counts. The chain uses TRBV21-1 and TRBJ2-7; the D call in the table, TRBD1, was not verified against the DNA. TRBV21-1 is tagged as a pseudogene. The CDR3 has 13 residues. The CDR3 loop is CASTEQGRSEQYV. DNA for the CDR3: TGTGCCAGCACGGAACAGGGTAGGAGCGAGCAGTACGTC.